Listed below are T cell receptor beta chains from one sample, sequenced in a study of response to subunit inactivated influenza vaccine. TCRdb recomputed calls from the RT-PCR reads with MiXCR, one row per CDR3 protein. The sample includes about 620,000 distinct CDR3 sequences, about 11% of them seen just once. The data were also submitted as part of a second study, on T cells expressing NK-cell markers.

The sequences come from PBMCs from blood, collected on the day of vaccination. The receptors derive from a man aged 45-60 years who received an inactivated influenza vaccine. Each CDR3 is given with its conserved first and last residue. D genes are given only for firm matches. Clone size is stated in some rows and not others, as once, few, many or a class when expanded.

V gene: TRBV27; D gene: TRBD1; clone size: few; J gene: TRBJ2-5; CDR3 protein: CASSPLSVRTGSTQYF; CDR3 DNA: TGTGCCAGCAGCCCCCTGAGTGTCCGGACAGGGTCGACCCAGTACTTC
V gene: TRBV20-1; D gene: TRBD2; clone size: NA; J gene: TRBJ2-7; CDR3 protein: CSAPGGGTSGSSPEQYF; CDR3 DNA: TGCAGTGCGCCGGGCGGGGGGACTAGCGGGAGTTCCCCCGAGCAGTACTTC
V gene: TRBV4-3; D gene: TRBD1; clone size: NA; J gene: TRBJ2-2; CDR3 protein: CASSQDGWTGTNTGELFF; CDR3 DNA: TGCGCCAGCAGCCAAGATGGCTGGACAGGGACGAACACCGGGGAGCTGTTTTTT
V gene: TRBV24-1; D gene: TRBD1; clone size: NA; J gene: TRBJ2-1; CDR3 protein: CATSDYRGPYNEQFF; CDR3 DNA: TGTGCCACCAGTGATTACAGGGGGCCTTACAATGAGCAGTTCTTC
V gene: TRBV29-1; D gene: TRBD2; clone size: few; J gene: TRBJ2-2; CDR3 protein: CSTSGSGGSTGELFF; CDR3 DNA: TGCAGCACCTCTGGGTCGGGGGGTTCCACCGGGGAGCTGTTTTTT
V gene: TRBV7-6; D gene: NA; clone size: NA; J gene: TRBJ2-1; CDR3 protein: CASSLSLPNNEQFF; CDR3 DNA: TGTGCCAGCAGCCTTAGCCTCCCTAATAATGAGCAGTTCTTC
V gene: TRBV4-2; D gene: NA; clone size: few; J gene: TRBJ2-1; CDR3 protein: CASSLNRGNEQFF; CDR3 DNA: TGTGCCAGCAGCCTCAATAGGGGGAATGAGCAGTTCTTC
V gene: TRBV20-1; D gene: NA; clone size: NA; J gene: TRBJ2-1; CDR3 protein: CSARRAGWGEQFF; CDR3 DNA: TGCAGTGCTAGAAGGGCCGGGTGGGGTGAGCAGTTCTTC
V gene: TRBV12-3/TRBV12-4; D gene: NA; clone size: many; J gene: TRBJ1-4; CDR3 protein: CASSLWADNEKLFF; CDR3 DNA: TGTGCCAGCAGTTTATGGGCAGATAATGAAAAACTGTTTTTT
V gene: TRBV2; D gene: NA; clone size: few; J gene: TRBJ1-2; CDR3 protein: CASSVQAMGYTF; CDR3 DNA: TGTGCCAGCAGTGTCCAGGCTATGGGCTACACCTTC
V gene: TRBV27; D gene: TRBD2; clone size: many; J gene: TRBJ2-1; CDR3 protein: CASSPSGNYYNEQFF; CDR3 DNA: TGTGCCAGCAGCCCTAGCGGGAATTACTACAATGAGCAGTTCTTC
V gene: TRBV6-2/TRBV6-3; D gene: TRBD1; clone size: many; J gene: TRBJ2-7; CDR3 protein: CASSRDRYEQYF; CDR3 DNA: TGTGCCAGCAGTCGGGACAGGTACGAGCAGTACTTC
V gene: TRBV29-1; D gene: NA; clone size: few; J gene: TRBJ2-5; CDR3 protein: CSARLQETQYF; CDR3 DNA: TGCAGCGCAAGGTTGCAAGAGACCCAGTACTTC
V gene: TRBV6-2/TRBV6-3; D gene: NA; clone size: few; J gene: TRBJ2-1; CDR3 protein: CASSYTVRLNEQFF; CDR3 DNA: TGTGCCAGCAGTTACACAGTTAGACTTAATGAGCAGTTCTTC
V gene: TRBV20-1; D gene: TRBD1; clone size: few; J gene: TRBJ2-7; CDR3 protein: CSAAPGQVPYEQYF; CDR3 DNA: TGCAGTGCCGCCCCGGGACAGGTCCCTTACGAGCAGTACTTC
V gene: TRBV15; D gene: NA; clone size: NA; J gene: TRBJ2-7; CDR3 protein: CATAPDSLYEQYF; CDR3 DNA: TGTGCCACCGCACCTGACAGTTTATACGAGCAGTACTTC
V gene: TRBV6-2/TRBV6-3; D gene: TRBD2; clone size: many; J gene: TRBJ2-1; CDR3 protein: CASSSSGKNGEQFF; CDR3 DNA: TGTGCCAGCAGTTCCAGCGGGAAGAATGGTGAGCAGTTCTTC
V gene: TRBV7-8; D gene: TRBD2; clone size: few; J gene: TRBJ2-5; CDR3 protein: CASSYTEGTSVQETQYF; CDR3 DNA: TGTGCCAGCAGCTACACAGAAGGGACTAGCGTACAAGAGACCCAGTACTTC
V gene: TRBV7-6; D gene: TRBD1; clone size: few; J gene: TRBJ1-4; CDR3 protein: CASGEDRGEKLFF; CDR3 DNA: TGTGCCAGCGGCGAGGACAGGGGTGAAAAACTGTTTTTT
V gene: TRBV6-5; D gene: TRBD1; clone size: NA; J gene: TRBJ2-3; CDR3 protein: CASSYRAGGSTDTQYF; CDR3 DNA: TGTGCCAGCAGTTACCGGGCAGGGGGTAGCACAGATACGCAGTATTTT
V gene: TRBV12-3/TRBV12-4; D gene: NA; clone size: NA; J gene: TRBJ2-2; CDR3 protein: CASSLVMGSGELFF; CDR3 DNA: TGTGCCAGCAGTTTAGTGATGGGTTCCGGGGAGCTGTTTTTT
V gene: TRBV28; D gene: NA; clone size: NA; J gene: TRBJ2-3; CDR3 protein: CASRRGGLSTDTQYF; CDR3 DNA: TGTGCCAGCAGACGAGGGGGGCTCAGCACAGATACGCAGTATTTT
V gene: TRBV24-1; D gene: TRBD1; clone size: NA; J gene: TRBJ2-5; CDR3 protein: CATTGDSSWYF; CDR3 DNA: TGTGCCACCACTGGGGACAGCTCCTGGTACTTC
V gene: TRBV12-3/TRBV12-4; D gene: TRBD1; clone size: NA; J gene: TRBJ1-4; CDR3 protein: CASRGQPNEKLFF; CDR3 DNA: TGTGCCAGCAGGGGACAGCCTAATGAAAAACTGTTTTTT
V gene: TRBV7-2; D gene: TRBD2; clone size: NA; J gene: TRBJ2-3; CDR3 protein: CASSLMGGGGTDTQYF; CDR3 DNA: TGTGCCAGCAGCTTAATGGGCGGGGGGGGCACAGATACGCAGTATTTT
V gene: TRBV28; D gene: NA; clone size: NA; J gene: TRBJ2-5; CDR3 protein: CASTLLGDKKETQYF; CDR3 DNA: TGTGCCAGCACTCTCTTGGGGGACAAAAAAGAGACCCAGTACTTC
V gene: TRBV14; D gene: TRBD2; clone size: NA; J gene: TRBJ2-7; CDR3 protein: CASSPYLAGVPYEQYF; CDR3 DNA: TGTGCCAGCAGCCCATATTTAGCGGGAGTCCCGTACGAGCAGTACTTC
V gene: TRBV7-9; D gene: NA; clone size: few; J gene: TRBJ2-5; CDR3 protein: CASRNTELETQYF; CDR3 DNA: TGTGCCAGCAGAAATACAGAGTTGGAGACCCAGTACTTC
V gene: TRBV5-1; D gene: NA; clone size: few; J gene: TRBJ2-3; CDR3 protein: CASSILDSTDTQYF; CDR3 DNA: TGCGCCAGCAGCATTTTGGACAGCACAGATACGCAGTATTTT
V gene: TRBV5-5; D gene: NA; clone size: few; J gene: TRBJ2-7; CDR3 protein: CASSFNRGGEQYF; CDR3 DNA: TGTGCCAGCAGCTTCAACAGGGGAGGTGAGCAGTACTTC